This T cell receptor beta chain was sequenced during a study of control samples from healthy donors and cancer patients. Profiled with immunoSEQ multiplex PCR; TCRdb holds only in-frame clones, not every one. The sample lists 120,000 or so clones, around 92% seen once, with roughly 0.54% in the top ten. The sequenced material came from PBMCs. The TCR originated in a man at least 80 years old with head and neck cancer.

CDR3 amino acids: CASSLVLGATGELFF. CDR3 DNA sequence: TGCGCCAGCAGCTTGGTTTTGGGGGCCACCGGGGAGCTGTTTTTT. The gene calls are TRBV5-1 and TRBJ2-2; possibly TRBD1 for D (6 bases). The germline CDR1 and CDR2 sequences are SGHRS and YFSETQ. There are 15 residues in the CDR3. The V gene lost 0 bases and the J gene lost 4 bases, with 10 bases spanning the gap.